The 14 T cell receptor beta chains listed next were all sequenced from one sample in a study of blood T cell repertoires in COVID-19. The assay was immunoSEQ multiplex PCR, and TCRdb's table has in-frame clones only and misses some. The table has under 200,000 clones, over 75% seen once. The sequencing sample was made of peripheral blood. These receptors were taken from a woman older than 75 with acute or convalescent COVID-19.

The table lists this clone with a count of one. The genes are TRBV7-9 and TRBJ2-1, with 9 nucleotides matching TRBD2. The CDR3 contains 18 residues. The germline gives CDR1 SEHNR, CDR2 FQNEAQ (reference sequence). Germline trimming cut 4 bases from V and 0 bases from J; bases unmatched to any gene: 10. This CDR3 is CASSSLAGGPGSYNEQFF. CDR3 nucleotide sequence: TGTGCCAGCAGCTCCCTCGCGGGGGGGCCCGGCTCCTACAATGAGCAGTTCTTC. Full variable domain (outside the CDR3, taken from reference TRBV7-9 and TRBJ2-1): DTGVSQNPRHKITKRGQNVTFRCDPISEHNRLYWYRQTLGQGPEFLTYFQNEAQLEKSRLLSDRFSAERPKGSFSTLEIQRTEQGDSAMYLCASSSLAGGPGSYNEQFFGPGTRLTVL.

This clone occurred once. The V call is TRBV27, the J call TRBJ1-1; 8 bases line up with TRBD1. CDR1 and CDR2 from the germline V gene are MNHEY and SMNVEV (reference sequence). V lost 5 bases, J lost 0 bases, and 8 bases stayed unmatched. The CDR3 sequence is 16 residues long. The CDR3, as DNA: TGTGCCAGCAGTCCTTCGACAGGGGCGATGAACACTGAAGCTTTCTTT. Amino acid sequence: CASSPSTGAMNTEAFF.

DNA of the CDR3: TGTGCCAGCACCGGCAGTACTAGCGGGATATACGAGCAGTACTTC. Protein: CASTGSTSGIYEQYF. V usage is TRBV2 and J usage is TRBJ2-7, with 10 bases that match TRBD2. Germline V gives CDR1 SNHLY, CDR2 FYNNEI. This CDR3 is 15 amino acids long. V dropped 7 bases and J dropped 4; count of bases not matched to a gene: 10.

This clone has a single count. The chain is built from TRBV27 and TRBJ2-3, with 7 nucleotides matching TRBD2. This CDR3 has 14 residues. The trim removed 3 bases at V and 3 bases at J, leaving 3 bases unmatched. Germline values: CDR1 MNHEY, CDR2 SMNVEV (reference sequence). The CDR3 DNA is TGTGCCAGCAGTTTCGGCGGGGGAACAGATACGCAGTATTTT. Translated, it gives CASSFGGGTDTQYF.

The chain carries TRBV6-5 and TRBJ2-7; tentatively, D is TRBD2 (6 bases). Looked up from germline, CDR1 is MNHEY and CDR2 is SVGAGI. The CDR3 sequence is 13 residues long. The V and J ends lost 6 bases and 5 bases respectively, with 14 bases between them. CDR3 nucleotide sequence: TGTGCCAGCAGAGCGGGTCTACTCGACGAGCAGTACTTC. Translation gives CASRAGLLDEQYF.

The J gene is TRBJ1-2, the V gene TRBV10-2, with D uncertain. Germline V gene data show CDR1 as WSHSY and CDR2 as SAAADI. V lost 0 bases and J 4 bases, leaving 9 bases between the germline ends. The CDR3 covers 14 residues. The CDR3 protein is CASSESRGSYGYTF. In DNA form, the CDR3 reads TGCGCCAGCAGTGAGTCTCGGGGATCCTATGGCTACACCTTC.

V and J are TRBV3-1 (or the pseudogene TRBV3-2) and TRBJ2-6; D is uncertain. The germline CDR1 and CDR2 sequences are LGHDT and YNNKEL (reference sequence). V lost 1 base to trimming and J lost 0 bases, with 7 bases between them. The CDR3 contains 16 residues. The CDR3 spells CASSQARSSGANVLTF. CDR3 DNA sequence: TGTGCCAGCAGCCAAGCGAGAAGCTCTGGGGCCAACGTCCTGACTTTC.

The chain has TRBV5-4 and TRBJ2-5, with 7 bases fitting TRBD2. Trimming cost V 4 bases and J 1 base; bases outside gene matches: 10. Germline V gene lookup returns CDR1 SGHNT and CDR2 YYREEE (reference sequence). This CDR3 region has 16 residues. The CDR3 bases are TGTGCCAGCAGCCCCCCGAGTAGCGGGTTCCAAGAGACCCAGTACTTC. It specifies CASSPPSSGFQETQYF.

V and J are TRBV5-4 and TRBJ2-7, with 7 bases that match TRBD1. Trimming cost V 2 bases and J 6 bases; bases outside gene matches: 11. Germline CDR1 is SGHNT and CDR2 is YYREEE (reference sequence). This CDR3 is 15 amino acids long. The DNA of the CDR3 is TGTGCCAGCAGCTTACTCTCAGGGGGTAAGGGCGAGCAGTACTTC. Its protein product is CASSLLSGGKGEQYF.

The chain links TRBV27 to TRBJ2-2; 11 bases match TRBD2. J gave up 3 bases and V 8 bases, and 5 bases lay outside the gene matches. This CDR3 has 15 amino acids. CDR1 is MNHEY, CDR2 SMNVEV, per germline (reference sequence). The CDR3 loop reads CASRRLAGHTGELFF. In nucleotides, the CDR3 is TGTGCCAGCCGCCGACTAGCGGGACACACCGGGGAGCTGTTTTTT.

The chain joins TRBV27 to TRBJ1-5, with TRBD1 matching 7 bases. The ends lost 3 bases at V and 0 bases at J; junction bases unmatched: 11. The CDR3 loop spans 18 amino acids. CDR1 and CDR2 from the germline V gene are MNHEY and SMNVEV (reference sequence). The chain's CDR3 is CASSFQQGERDSNQPQHF. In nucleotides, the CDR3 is TGTGCCAGCAGTTTCCAGCAGGGGGAAAGGGATAGCAATCAGCCCCAGCATTTT.

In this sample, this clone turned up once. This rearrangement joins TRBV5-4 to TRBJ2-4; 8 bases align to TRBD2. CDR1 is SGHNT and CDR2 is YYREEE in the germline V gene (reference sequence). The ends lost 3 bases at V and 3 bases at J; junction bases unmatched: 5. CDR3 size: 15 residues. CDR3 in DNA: TGTGCCAGCAGCTCAGCCGGGACTAGCAAAAACATTCAGTACTTC. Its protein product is CASSSAGTSKNIQYF.

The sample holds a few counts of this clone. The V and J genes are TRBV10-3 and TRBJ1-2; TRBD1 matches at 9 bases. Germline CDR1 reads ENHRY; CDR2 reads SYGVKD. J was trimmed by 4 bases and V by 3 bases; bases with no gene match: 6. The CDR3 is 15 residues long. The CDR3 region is CAISDWTGVGYGYTF. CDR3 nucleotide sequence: TGTGCCATCAGTGACTGGACAGGGGTCGGCTATGGCTACACCTTC.

Here the CDR3 DNA reads TGTGCCAGCTCCCAAGGACAGTCCCTCCTCTATAATTCACCCCTCCACTTT. Translation gives CASSQGQSLLYNSPLHF. This chain links TRBV18 with TRBJ1-6; D possibly corresponds to TRBD1 (6 bases). V lost 6 bases, J lost 3 bases, and 18 bases lay in between. The CDR3 is 17 amino acids. Germline V lookup: CDR1 KGHSH, CDR2 LQKENI.